This record concerns one T cell receptor beta chain sequence. Its antigen is unknown. This sample was included in a study of T cells expressing NK-cell markers. Study at large: Sorted T-cell subsets CD3+CD56+NKG2C+, CD3+CD56+NKG2C- and CD3+CD56-NKG2C+ were TCR beta-sequenced. Eight donors were sequenced, of whom seven were HCMV-seropositive, while the remaining one was HCMV-seronegative. Overall study findings and caveats: A handful of donors showed these clonotypes also leading the CD3+CD56-NKG2C+ fraction.

TCRdb re-analyzed the 5' RACE reads; it lists each CDR3 protein once, without DNA. In total, the table holds a few hundred thousand distinct CDR3 sequences. The CDR3 runs to 18 residues. Germline values: CDR1 DFQATT, CDR2 SNEGSKA (reference sequence). The chain recombines TRBV20-1 with TRBJ2-1; TCRdb designates TRBD2, a call that cannot be tested without DNA. The clonotype originates from a man in his late teens or twenties in good health. The sample taken for sequencing was blood T cells: a sorted CD56 or NKG2C T cell subset, CD4+ or CD8+ T cells, or bulk PBMC T cells (not recorded which). The CDR3 is CSARATGTSGRAFDEQFF.